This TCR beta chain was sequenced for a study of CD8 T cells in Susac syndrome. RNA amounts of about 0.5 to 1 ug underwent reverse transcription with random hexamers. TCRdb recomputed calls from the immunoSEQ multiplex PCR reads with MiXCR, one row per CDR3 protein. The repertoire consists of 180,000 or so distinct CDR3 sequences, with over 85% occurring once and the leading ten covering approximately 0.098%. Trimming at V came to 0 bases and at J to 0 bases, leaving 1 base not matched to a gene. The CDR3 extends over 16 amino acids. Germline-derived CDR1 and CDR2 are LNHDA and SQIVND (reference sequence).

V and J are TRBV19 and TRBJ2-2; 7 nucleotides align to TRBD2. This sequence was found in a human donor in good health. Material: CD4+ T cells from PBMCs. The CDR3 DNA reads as TGTGCCAGTAGTATAGAGGCGGGGGCGAACACCGGGGAGCTGTTTTTT. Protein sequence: CASSIEAGANTGELFF.